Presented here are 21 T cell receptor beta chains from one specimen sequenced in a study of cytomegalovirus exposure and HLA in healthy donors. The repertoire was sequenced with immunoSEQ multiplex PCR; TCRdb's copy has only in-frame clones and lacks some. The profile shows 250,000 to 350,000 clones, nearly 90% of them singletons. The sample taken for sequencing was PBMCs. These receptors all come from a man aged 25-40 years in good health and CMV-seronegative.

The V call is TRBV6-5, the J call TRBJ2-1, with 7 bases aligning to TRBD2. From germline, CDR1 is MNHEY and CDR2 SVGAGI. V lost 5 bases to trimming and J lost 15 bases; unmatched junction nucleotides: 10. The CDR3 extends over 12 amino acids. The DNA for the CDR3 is TGTGCCAGCAGTCCTTCTGGGGGGGGGTGGTTCTTC. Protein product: CASSPSGGGWFF.

CDR3 in amino acids: CATGRYEQYF. Written as DNA, the CDR3 is TGTGCCACAGGGCGGTACGAGCAGTACTTC. The chain recombines TRBV27 with TRBJ2-7, with D maybe TRBD1 (5 bases). V shed 10 bases and J shed 4 bases, with 8 bases lying between them. The CDR3 runs to 10 residues. The germline gives CDR1 MNHEY, CDR2 SMNVEV (reference sequence).

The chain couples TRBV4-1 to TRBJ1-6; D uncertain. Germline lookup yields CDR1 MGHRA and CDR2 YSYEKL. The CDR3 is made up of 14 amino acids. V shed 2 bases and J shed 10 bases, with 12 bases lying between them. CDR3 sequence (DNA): TGCGCCAGCAGCCAACTCCTCGTAAGCTCACCCCTCCACTTT. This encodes CASSQLLVSSPLHF.

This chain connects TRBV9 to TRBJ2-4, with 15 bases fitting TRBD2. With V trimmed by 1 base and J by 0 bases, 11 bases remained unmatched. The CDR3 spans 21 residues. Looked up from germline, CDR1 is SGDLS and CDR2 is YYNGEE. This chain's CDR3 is CASSVRLGGTSGGIAKNIQYF. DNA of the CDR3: TGTGCCAGCAGCGTAAGGCTCGGCGGGACTAGCGGGGGGATAGCCAAAAACATTCAGTACTTC. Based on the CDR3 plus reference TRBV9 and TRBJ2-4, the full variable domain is DSGVTQTPKHLITATGQRVTLRCSPRSGDLSVYWYQQSLDQGLQFLIQYYNGEERAKGNILERFSAQQFPDLHSELNLSSLELGDSALYFCASSVRLGGTSGGIAKNIQYFGAGTRLSVL.

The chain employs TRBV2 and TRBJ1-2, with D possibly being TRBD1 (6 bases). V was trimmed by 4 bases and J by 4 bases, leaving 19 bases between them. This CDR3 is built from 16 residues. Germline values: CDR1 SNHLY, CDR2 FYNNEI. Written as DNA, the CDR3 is TGTGCCAGCAGTGGGACGGGGGGGCGCGGAAGCTATGGCTACACCTTC. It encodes CASSGTGGRGSYGYTF.

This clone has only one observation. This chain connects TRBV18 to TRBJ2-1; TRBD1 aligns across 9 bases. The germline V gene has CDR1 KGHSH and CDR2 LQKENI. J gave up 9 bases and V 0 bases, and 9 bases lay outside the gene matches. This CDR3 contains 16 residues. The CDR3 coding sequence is TGTGCCAGCTCACCACCGAATGGGGGACAGGGCGGTGAGCAGTTCTTC. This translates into CASSPPNGGQGGEQFF. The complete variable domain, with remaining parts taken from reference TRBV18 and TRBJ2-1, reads NAGVMQNPRHLVRRRGQEARLRCSPMKGHSHVYWYRQLPEEGLKFMVYLQKENIIDESGMPKERFSAEFPKEGPSILRIQQVVRGDSAAYFCASSPPNGGQGGEQFFGPGTRLTVL.

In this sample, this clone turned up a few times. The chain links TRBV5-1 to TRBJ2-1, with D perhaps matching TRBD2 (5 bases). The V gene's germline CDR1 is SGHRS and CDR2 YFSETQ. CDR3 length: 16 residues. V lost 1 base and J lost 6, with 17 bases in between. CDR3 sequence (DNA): TGCGCCAGCAGCTTGCGGATCGGGGTGCTCAGCAATGAGCAGTTCTTC. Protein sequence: CASSLRIGVLSNEQFF.

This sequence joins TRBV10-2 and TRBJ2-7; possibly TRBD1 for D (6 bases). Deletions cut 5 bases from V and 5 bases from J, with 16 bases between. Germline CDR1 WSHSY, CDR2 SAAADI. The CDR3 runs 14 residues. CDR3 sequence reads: CASSIEQGTNEQYF. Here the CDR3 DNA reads TGCGCCAGCAGTATCGAACAGGGAACCAACGAGCAGTACTTC.

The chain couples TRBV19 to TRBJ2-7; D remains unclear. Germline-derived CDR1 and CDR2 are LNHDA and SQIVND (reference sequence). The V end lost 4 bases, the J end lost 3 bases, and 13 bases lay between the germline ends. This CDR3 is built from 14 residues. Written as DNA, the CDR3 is TGTGCCAGTAGTAATGCCGTGGCGGACTACGAGCAGTACTTC. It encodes CASSNAVADYEQYF.

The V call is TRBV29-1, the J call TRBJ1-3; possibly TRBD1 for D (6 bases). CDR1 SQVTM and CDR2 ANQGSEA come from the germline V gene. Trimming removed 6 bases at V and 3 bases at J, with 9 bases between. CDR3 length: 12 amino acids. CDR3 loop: CSVGTSGNTIYF. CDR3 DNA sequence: TGCAGCGTCGGGACAAGTGGAAACACCATATATTTT.

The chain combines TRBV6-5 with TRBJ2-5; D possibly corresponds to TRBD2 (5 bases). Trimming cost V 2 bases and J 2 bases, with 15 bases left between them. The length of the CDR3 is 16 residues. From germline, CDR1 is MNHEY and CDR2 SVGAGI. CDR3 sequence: CASSYGTRPNQETQYF. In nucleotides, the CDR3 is TGTGCCAGCAGTTACGGTACTAGACCTAATCAAGAGACCCAGTACTTC.

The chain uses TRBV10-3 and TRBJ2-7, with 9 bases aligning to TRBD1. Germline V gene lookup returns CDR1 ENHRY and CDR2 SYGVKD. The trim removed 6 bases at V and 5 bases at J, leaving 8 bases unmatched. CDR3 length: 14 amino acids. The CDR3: CAIRPGTGTHEQYF. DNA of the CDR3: TGTGCCATCAGGCCCGGGACAGGGACCCACGAGCAGTACTTC.

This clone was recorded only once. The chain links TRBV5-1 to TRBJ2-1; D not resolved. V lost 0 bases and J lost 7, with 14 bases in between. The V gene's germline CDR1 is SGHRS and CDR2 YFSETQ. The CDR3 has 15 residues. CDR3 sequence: CASSLERESANEQFF. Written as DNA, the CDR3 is TGCGCCAGCAGCTTGGAGCGAGAGTCCGCTAATGAGCAGTTCTTC. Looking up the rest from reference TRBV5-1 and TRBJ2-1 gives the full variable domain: KAGVTQTPRYLIKTRGQQVTLSCSPISGHRSVSWYQQTPGQGLQFLFEYFSETQRNKGNFPGRFSGRQFSNSRSEMNVSTLELGDSALYLCASSLERESANEQFFGPGTRLTVL.

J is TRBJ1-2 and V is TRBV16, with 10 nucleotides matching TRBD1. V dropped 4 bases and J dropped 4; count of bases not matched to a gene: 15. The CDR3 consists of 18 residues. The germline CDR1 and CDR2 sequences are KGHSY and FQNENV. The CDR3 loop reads CASSRSGTGAFPFYGYTF. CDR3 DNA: TGTGCCAGCAGCCGATCCGGGACAGGGGCCTTTCCCTTCTATGGCTACACCTTC. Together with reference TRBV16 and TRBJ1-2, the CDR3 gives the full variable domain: GEEVAQTPKHLVRGEGQKAKLYCAPIKGHSYVFWYQQVLKNEFKFLISFQNENVFDETGMPKERFSAKCLPNSPCSLEIQATKLEDSAVYFCASSRSGTGAFPFYGYTFGSGTRLTVV.

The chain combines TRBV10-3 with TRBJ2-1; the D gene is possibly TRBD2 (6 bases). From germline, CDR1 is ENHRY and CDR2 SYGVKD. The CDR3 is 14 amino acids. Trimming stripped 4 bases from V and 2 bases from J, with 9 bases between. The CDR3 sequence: CAISGGKAYNEQFF. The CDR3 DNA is TGTGCCATCAGTGGCGGGAAAGCCTACAATGAGCAGTTCTTC.

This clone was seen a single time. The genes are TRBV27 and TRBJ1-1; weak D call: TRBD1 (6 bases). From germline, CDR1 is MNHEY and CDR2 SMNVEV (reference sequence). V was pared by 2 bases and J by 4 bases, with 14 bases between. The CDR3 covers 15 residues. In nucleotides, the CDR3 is TGTGCCAGCAGTTTAGGACAGCAACTGGGCACTGAAGCTTTCTTT. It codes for CASSLGQQLGTEAFF.

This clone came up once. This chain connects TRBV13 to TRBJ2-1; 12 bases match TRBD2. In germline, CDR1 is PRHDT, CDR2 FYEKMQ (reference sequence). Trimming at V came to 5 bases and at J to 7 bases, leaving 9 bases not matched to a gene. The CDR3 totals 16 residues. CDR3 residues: CASSANLAGGPNEQFF. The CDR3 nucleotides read TGTGCCAGCAGCGCAAACCTAGCGGGGGGGCCGAATGAGCAGTTCTTC.

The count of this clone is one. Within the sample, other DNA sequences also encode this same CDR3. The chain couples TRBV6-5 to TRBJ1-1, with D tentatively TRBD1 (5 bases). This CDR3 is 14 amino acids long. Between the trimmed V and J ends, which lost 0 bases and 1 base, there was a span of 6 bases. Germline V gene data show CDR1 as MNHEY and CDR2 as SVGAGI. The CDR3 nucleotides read TGTGCCAGCAGTTACTCTACAGGGAACACTGAAGCTTTCTTT. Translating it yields CASSYSTGNTEAFF.

The CDR3 DNA is TGTGCCATCAGTGAAGGGGCAGCGGGAAACACCATATATTTT. Encoded protein: CAISEGAAGNTIYF. The V and J genes are TRBV10-3 and TRBJ1-3, with a weak D call TRBD1 (5 bases). Trimming removed 3 bases at V and 4 bases at J, with 10 bases between. In germline, CDR1 is ENHRY, CDR2 SYGVKD. This CDR3 has 14 amino acids.

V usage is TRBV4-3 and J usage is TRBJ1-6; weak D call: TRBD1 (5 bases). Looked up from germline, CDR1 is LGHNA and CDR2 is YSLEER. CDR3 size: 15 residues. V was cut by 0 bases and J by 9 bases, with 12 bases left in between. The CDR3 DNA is TGCGCCAGCAGCCAAGATACAGGAAGGTTTTCACCCCTCCACTTT. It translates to CASSQDTGRFSPLHF.

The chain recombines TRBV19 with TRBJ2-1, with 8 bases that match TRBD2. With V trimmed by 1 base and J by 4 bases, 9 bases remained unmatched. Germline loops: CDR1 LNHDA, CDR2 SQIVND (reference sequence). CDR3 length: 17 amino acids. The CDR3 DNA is TGTGCCAGTAGTATAGGGGCCAAAGTAGCGGGATACAATGAGCAGTTCTTC. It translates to CASSIGAKVAGYNEQFF.